The 4 T cell receptor beta chains in this list originate from one sample, sequenced in a study of blood T cell repertoires in COVID-19. The protocol was immunoSEQ multiplex PCR, while the TCRdb copy is restricted to in-frame clones and leaves out a portion. The data contain under 200,000 clones, about 88% of them singletons. Sequences were obtained from peripheral blood. These receptors came from a man aged 40-49 years with active or convalescent COVID-19.

This clone was seen just once. This chain connects TRBV11-1 to TRBJ1-2; 7 positions agree with TRBD1. The CDR3 totals 13 residues. CDR1 SGHAT and CDR2 FQDESV come from the germline V gene (reference sequence). V shed 4 bases and J 7 bases; nucleotides not matched to a gene: 6. Here the CDR3 DNA reads TGTGCCAGCAGCTCAGGGGGTTTTCGTGGCTACACCTTC. It translates to CASSSGGFRGYTF. Combining the CDR3 with reference TRBV11-1 and TRBJ1-2 gives the whole variable domain EAEVAQSPRYKITEKSQAVAFWCDPISGHATLYWYRQILGQGPELLVQFQDESVVDDSQLPKDRFSAERLKGVDSTLKIQPAELGDSAMYLCASSSGGFRGYTFGSGTRLTVV.

V usage is TRBV7-8 and J usage is TRBJ2-6; TRBD1 agrees at 11 bases. The trim removed 3 bases at V and 0 bases at J, leaving 4 bases unmatched. CDR1 and CDR2 (germline): SGHVS, FQNEAQ. This CDR3 region has 18 residues. CDR3 nucleotides: TGTGCCAGCAGCTTGGGGACAGGGGGAAACTCTGGGGCCAACGTCCTGACTTTC. This sequence encodes CASSLGTGGNSGANVLTF. Full variable domain (remainder filled in from reference TRBV7-8 and TRBJ2-6): GAGVSQSPRYKVAKRGQDVALRCDPISGHVSLFWYQQALGQGPEFLTYFQNEAQLDKSGLPSDRFFAERPEGSVSTLKIQRTQQEDSAVYLCASSLGTGGNSGANVLTFGAGSRLTVL.

The chain joins TRBV15 to TRBJ1-3; D may be TRBD1 (6 bases). Germline assignment: CDR1 LNHNV and CDR2 YYDKDF (reference sequence). Trimming took off 5 bases at V and 0 bases at J, with 29 bases between the two ends. The CDR3 is made up of 21 amino acids. The CDR3 sequence is CATSGRGTYNPSRPSGNTIYF. Written as DNA, the CDR3 is TGTGCCACCAGCGGCAGGGGAACCTACAACCCCTCAAGACCCTCTGGAAACACCATATATTTT.

The chain has TRBV6-5 and TRBJ1-5; a possible D gene is TRBD1 (5 bases). This CDR3 comprises 14 residues. The germline V gene has CDR1 MNHEY and CDR2 SVGAGI. Trimming removed 6 bases at V and 2 bases at J, with 11 bases between. Here the CDR3 DNA reads TGTGCCAGCAGGCGGGGAGGGGGCAATCAGCCCCAGCATTTT. Protein: CASRRGGGNQPQHF.